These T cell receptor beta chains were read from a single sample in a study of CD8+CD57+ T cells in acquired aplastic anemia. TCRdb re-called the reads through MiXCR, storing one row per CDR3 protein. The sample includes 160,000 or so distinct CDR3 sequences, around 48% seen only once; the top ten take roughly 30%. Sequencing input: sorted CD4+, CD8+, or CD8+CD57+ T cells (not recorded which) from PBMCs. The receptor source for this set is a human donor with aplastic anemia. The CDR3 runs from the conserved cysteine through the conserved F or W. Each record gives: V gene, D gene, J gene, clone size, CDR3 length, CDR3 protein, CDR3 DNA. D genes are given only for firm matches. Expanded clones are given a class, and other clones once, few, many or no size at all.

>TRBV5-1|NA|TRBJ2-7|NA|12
CASSQTGIEQYF
TGCGCCAGCAGCCAAACAGGGATCGAGCAGTACTTC
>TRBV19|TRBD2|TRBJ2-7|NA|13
CASFSGTNYEQYF
TGTGCCAGTTTTAGCGGGACTAACTACGAGCAGTACTTC
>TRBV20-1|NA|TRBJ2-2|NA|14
CSARFSGNTGELFF
TGCAGTGCTAGATTCTCGGGAAACACCGGGGAGCTGTTTTTT
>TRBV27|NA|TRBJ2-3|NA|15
CASSLWDASTDTQYF
TGTGCCAGCAGTTTATGGGACGCTAGCACAGATACGCAGTATTTT
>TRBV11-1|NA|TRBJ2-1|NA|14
CASSFLTSSLTAFF
TGTGCCAGCAGCTTCCTGACTAGTTCCCTTACGGCGTTCTTC
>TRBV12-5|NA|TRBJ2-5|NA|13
CASGQTGQETQYF
TGTGCTAGTGGTCAGACAGGACAAGAGACCCAGTACTTC
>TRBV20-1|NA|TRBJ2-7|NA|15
CSARDPRQSSYEQYF
TGCAGTGCTAGAGACCCCAGACAGAGCTCCTACGAGCAGTACTTC
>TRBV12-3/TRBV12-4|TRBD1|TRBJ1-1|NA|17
CASTMGQGGGGDTEAFF
TGTGCCAGCACCATGGGACAGGGGGGAGGGGGCGATACTGAAGCTTTCTTT
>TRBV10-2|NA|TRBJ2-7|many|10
CASSSYEQYF
TGCGCCAGCAGCTCCTACGAGCAGTACTTC
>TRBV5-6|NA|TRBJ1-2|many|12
CASSPSGYGYTF
TGTGCCAGCAGCCCCTCCGGGTATGGCTACACCTTC
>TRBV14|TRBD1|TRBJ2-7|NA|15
CASSLTGDLKYEQYF
TGTGCCAGCAGCCTAACAGGGGACCTAAAGTACGAGCAGTACTTC
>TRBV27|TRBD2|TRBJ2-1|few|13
CASSLLAGNEQFF
TGTGCCAGCAGTTTGTTAGCGGGAAATGAGCAGTTCTTC
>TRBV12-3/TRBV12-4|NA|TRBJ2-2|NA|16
CASSPRRLVMTGELFF
TGTGCCAGCAGCCCCCGGAGGTTGGTGATGACCGGGGAGCTGTTTTTT
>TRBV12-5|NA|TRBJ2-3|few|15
CASGFHSLITDTQYF
TGTGCTAGTGGTTTCCACAGCCTTATCACAGATACGCAGTATTTT
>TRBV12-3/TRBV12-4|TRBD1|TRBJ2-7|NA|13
CASSTGGGDEQYF
TGTGCCAGCAGTACAGGGGGCGGCGACGAGCAGTACTTC
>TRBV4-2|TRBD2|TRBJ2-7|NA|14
CASSQRAGTDEQYF
TGTGCCAGCAGCCAGAGAGCGGGAACAGACGAGCAGTACTTC
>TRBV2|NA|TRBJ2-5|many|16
CASSRIGSEYQETQYF
TGTGCCAGCAGCCGGATAGGCAGCGAGTACCAAGAGACCCAGTACTTC
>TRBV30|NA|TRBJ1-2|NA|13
CAWSVGAAYGYTF
TGTGCCTGGAGTGTAGGGGCAGCCTATGGCTACACCTTC
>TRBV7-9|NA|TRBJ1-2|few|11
CASGGNYGYTF
TGTGCCAGCGGGGGAAACTATGGCTACACCTTC
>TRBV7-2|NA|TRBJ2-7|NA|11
CASSPSTEQYF
TGTGCCAGCAGCCCGTCGACCGAGCAGTACTTC
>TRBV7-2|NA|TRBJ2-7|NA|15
CASSPRESPTYEQYF
TGTGCCAGCAGTCCCAGGGAATCCCCTACCTACGAGCAGTACTTC
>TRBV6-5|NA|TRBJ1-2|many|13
CASSYLQGYGYTF
TGTGCCAGCAGTTACTTACAGGGCTATGGCTACACCTTC
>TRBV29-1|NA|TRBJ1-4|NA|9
CSVSPGAGF
TGCAGCGTCTCCCCGGGGGCGGGTTTT
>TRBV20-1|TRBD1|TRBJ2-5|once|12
CSARTGAETQYF
TGCAGTGCGCGTACAGGGGCGGAGACCCAGTACTTC
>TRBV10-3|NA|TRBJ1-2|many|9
CAIGANYTF
TGTGCCATAGGGGCCAACTACACCTTC
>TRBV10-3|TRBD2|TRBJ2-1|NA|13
CASGLAGDNEQFF
TGTGCCTCGGGACTAGCGGGAGACAATGAGCAGTTCTTC
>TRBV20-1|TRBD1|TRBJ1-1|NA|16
CSASRQGWDPNTEAFF
TGCAGTGCCTCTCGACAGGGTTGGGACCCGAACACTGAAGCTTTCTTT
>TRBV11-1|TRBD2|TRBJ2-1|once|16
CASSLGGLARYNEQFF
TGTGCCAGCAGCTTAGGGGGACTAGCCCGATACAATGAGCAGTTCTTC
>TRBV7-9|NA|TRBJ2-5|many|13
CASLTGGQETQYF
TGTGCCAGCCTTACTGGGGGCCAAGAGACCCAGTACTTC
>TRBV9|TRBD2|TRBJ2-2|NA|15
CASSVTSGGAGELFF
TGTGCCAGCAGCGTTACTAGCGGGGGGGCCGGGGAGCTGTTTTTT
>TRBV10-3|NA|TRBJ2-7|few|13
CATSGLGFGEQYF
TGTGCCACCTCCGGACTGGGCTTTGGCGAGCAGTACTTC
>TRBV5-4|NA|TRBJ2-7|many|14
CASSFYGTLSEQYF
TGTGCCAGCAGCTTTTATGGGACTTTATCCGAGCAGTACTTC
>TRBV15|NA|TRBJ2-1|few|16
CATSAAKASSYNEQFF
TGTGCCACCAGCGCCGCGAAGGCTAGCTCCTACAATGAGCAGTTCTTC
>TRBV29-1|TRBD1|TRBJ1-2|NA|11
CSVWDSYGYTF
TGCAGCGTATGGGACAGCTATGGCTACACCTTC
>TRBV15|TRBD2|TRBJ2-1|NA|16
CATSREAGAPGNEQFF
TGTGCCACCAGCAGAGAAGCGGGAGCGCCGGGGAATGAGCAGTTCTTC
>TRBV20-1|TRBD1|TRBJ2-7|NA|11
CSAGDSYEQYF
TGCAGTGCTGGGGACAGCTACGAGCAGTACTTC
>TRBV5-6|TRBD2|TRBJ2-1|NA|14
CATGTSGGAYEQFF
TGTGCCACCGGGACTAGCGGGGGGGCTTATGAGCAGTTCTTC
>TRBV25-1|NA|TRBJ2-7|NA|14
CASSEYYNSYEQYF
TGTGCCAGCAGTGAATACTATAACTCCTACGAGCAGTACTTC
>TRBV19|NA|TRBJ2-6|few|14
CASRGTPGANVLTF
TGTGCCAGTAGGGGCACTCCTGGGGCCAACGTCCTGACTTTC
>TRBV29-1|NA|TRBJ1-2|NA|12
CSGTDKFYGYTF
TGCAGCGGCACGGACAAGTTCTATGGCTACACCTTC
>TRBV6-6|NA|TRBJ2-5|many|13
CASSYDYQETQYF
TGTGCCAGCAGTTACGATTATCAAGAGACCCAGTACTTC
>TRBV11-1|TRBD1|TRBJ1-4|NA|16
CASSYPPDREGEKLFF
TGTGCCAGCAGCTACCCTCCGGACAGGGAGGGGGAAAAACTGTTTTTT
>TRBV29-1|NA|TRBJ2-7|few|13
CSVEGQGINEQYF
TGCAGCGTTGAAGGTCAGGGTATCAACGAGCAGTACTTC
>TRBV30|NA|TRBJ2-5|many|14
CACSLGMYQETQYF
TGTGCCTGCAGTCTAGGAATGTACCAAGAGACCCAGTACTTC
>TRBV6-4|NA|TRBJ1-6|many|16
CASSDSTVPYNSPLHF
TGTGCCAGCAGTGACTCGACTGTCCCCTATAATTCACCCCTCCACTTT
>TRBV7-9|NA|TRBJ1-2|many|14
CASSSWELNYGYTF
TGTGCCAGCAGCTCTTGGGAGTTGAACTATGGCTACACCTTC
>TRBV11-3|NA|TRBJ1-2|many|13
CASSLDGLYGYTF
TGTGCCAGCAGCTTAGACGGCCTCTATGGCTACACCTTC
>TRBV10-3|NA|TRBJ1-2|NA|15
CAISESRDLGYGYTF
TGTGCCATCAGTGAGTCGCGGGATCTCGGGTATGGCTACACCTTC
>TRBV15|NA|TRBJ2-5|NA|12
CATSRVGETQYF
TGTGCCACCAGCAGAGTTGGAGAGACCCAGTACTTC
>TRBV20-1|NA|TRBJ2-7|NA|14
CSARGRDSVYEQYF
TGCAGTGCTAGAGGGCGGGACAGCGTCTACGAGCAGTACTTC